Described below is a single T cell receptor (beta chain) sequence and its context. The data derive from a study of blood T cell repertoires in COVID-19. Across the study: Acute and convalescent COVID-19 samples came from the United States, Italy and Spain. T cells, B-cell-depleted T cells, or PBMCs provided the cDNA or gDNA that served as material.

Per germline, CDR1 SGHAT and CDR2 FQNNGV. CDR3 length: 16 residues. V lost 7 bases and J lost 0; bases outside the gene matches: 5. Per the authors' pipeline: Amplification of reference gene primers was used by the study to estimate nucleated cell counts. Sequenced by immunoSEQ multiplex PCR; TCRdb stores in-frame clones only, minus some. The D gene and trimming were derived from the DNA, and the V and J assignments and clone size from that table. The sample has over 120,000 clones; 75% to 90% are singletons. The specimen was peripheral blood. This sequence joins TRBV11-2 and TRBJ2-2, with 10 bases that match TRBD2. This TCR was sampled from a human donor in a cohort sampled during active COVID-19. CDR3 sequence reads: CASTRGLAANTGELFF. The CDR3 DNA is TGTGCCAGCACCCGAGGACTAGCGGCGAACACCGGGGAGCTGTTTTTT.